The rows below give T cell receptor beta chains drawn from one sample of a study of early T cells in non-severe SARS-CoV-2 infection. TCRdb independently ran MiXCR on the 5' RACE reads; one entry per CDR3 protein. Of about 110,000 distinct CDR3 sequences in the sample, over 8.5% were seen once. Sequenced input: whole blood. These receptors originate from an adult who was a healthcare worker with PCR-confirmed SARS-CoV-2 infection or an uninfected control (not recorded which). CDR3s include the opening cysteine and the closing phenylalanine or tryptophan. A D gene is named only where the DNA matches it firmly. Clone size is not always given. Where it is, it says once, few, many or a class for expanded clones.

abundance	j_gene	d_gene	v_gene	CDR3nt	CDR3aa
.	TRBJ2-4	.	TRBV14	TGTGCCAGCAACCAAGGCGGAGGGAAGTTGAGGGACATTCAGTACTTC	CASNQGGGKLRDIQYF
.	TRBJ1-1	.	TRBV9	TGTGCCAGCAGCGTGGACTGGGACACTGAAGCTTTCTTT	CASSVDWDTEAFF
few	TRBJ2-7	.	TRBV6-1	TGTGCCAGCAGGAACGGGAAAACCGGGGGCCGCGAGCAGTACTTC	CASRNGKTGGREQYF
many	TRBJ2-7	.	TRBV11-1	TGTGCCAGCAGCTTAGCGCCGTCCGGCGAGCAGTACTTC	CASSLAPSGEQYF
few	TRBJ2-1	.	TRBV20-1	TGCAGTGCTGCGCGCGCTTATGGGAGCAATGAGCAGTTCTTC	CSAARAYGSNEQFF
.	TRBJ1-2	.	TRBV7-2	TGTGCCAGCAGCCCAGGTTGGTCGGGAACCTATGGCTACACCTTC	CASSPGWSGTYGYTF
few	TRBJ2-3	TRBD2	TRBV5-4	TGTGCCAGCAGCTTGCGGGGTCAGCGGGATGGCACAGATACGCAGTATTTT	CASSLRGQRDGTDTQYF
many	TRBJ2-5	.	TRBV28	TGTGCCAGCAGTTTTCAGGGGTTGTCAGAGACCCAGTACTTC	CASSFQGLSETQYF
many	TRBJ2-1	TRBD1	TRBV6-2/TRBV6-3	TGTGCCGTTCACAGGGGCGGCCCGACCTTCTTC	CAVHRGGPTFF
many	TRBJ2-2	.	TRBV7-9	TGTGCCAGCAGCCCAGGACAGACGAACACCGGGGAGCTGTTTTTT	CASSPGQTNTGELFF
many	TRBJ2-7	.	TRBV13	TGTGCCAGCAGCTTAACTGCGGGCTACGAGCAGTACTTC	CASSLTAGYEQYF
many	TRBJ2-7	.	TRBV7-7	TGTGCCAGCAGCTTAGCGTTCGGGGTCGAGCAGTACTTC	CASSLAFGVEQYF
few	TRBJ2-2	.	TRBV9	TGTGCCAGCAGCGTAGATGGGGAGCTGTTTTTT	CASSVDGELFF
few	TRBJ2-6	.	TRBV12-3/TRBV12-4	TGTGCCAGCAGTTCTCTGGGTGGGGCCAACGTCCTGACTTTC	CASSSLGGANVLTF
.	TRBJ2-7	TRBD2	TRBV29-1	TGCAGCGTTAGGACTAGCGGAGGCTACGAGCAGTACTTC	CSVRTSGGYEQYF
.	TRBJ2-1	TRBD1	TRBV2	TGTGCCGGCACAGGGGGTGGATTTGATGAGCAGTTCTTC	CAGTGGGFDEQFF
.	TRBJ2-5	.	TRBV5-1	TGCGCCAGCAGCTTGGGACATAAACAAGAGACCCAGTACTTC	CASSLGHKQETQYF
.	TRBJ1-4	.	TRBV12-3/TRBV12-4	TGTGCCAGCAGTTTATCAGGGGCAATGGGTGAAAAACTGTTTTTT	CASSLSGAMGEKLFF
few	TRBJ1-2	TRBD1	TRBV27	TGTGCCAGCAGTTTATCGGTTCAGGGGGCCGTTGGCTACACCTTC	CASSLSVQGAVGYTF
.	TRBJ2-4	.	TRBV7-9	TGTGCCAGCAGCTTTATTACGGAAAACATTCAGTACTTC	CASSFITENIQYF
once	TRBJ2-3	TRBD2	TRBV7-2	TGTGCCAGCAGCATTAATAGCGGGGGAAGCACAGATACGCAGTATTTT	CASSINSGGSTDTQYF
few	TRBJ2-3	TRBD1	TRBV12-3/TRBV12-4	TGTGCCAGCACCGGCGGACAGGACGGTTACACAGATACGCAGTATTTT	CASTGGQDGYTDTQYF
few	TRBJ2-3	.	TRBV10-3	TGTGCCATCAGTGAGTCAAGAGATACGCAGTATTTT	CAISESRDTQYF
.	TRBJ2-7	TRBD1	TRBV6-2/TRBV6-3	TGTGCCAGCAGACGGGACAGCTCCTACGAGCAGTACTTC	CASRRDSSYEQYF
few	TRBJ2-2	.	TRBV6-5	TGTGCCAGCAGTTACGTATCCGGGGAGCTGTTTTTT	CASSYVSGELFF
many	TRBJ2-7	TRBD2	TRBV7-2	TGTGCCAGCAGGGGACCTAGCGGGAGTGTCTACGAGCAGTACTTC	CASRGPSGSVYEQYF
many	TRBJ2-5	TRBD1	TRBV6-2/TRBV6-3	TGTGCCAGCAGTTACGGGACAGCCCAAGAGACCCAGTACTTC	CASSYGTAQETQYF
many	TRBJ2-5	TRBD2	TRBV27	TGTGCCAGCAGTTTATCGTTAGGACTAGCGACTAAGACCCAGTACTTC	CASSLSLGLATKTQYF
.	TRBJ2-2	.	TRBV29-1	TGCAGCGTTCACTCGGACAGCCCCGACGGGGAGCTGTTTTTT	CSVHSDSPDGELFF
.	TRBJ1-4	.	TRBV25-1	TGTGCCAGCAGTGAAGGGTACAGGGCGGATGAAAAACTGTTTTTT	CASSEGYRADEKLFF
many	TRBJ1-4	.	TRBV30	TGTGCCTGGAGTGTTCAGGGAACAACTAATGAAAAACTGTTTTTT	CAWSVQGTTNEKLFF
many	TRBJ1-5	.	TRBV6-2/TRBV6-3	TGTGCCAGCAGCAGACCAACAGGGATGAGTCAGCCCCAGCATTTT	CASSRPTGMSQPQHF
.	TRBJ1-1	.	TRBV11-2	TGTGCCAGCAGCTTGGGCACAGAGAACACTGAAGCTTACTTT	CASSLGTENTEAYF
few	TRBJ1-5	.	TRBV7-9	TGTGCCAGCAGCCAGAGGGCTGGTCAGCCCCAGCATTTT	CASSQRAGQPQHF
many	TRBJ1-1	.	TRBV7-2	TGTGCCAGCAGCCCCCAGTTAGAAGCTTTCTTT	CASSPQLEAFF
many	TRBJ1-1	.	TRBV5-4	TGTGCCAGCAGCGCCCCAAAGGGAATGAACACTGAAGCTTTCTTT	CASSAPKGMNTEAFF
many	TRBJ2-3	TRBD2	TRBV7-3	TGTGCCAGCAGCTTAGGGACTAGCCCAGATACGCAGTATTTT	CASSLGTSPDTQYF
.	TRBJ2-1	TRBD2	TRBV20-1	TGCAGTGCTGGGACAACTAGCGGGAACTACAATGAGCTGTTCTTC	CSAGTTSGNYNELFF
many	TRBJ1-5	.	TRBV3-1	TGTGCCAGCAGCCAAGATGGAAGCAGATATCAGCCCCAGCATTTT	CASSQDGSRYQPQHF
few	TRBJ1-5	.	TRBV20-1	TGCAGTGCTAGCCGGGGGAGTGCGAACAATCAGCCCCAGCATTTT	CSASRGSANNQPQHF
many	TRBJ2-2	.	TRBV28	TGTGCCAGCAGCCCTGCAGGCCCCCCAGTATCTTTGTACACCGGGGAGCTGTTTTTT	CASSPAGPPVSLYTGELFF
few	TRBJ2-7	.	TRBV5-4	TGTGCCAGCAGCACCGGGACCGACCCCTACGAGCAGTACTTC	CASSTGTDPYEQYF
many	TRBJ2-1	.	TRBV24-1	TGTGCCACCAGTGACTCCAAAACCACTAGCTTTGAGCAGTTCTTC	CATSDSKTTSFEQFF
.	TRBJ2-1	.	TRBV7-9	TGTGCCAGCAGCTTAACTGAGTTAGCCGATGAGCAGTTCTTC	CASSLTELADEQFF